This TCR beta chain was found in a study of TIL therapy for anti-PD-1-resistant metastatic lung cancer. About the research overall: By whole-exome sequencing, median non-synonymous tumor mutation burden was around 1.4 mutations per megabase.

The V gene lost 6 bases and the J gene lost 0 bases, with 11 bases spanning the gap. Germline V lookup: CDR1 MNHEY, CDR2 SVGAGI. CDR3 length: 14 residues. As for time point: pre-treatment sample, taken before nivolumab and TIL therapy. Tumor tissue came from excised metastases, mostly pleural nodules or supraclavicular lymph nodes. The libraries were made with immunoSEQ v3. Each library reached about 2 million read pairs, or roughly 4.5-6 million at deep level. The method was immunoSEQ multiplex PCR; TCRdb's version includes in-frame clones alone and lacks a portion of them. The sample shows roughly 92,000 clones, roughly 65% of them seen only once. Study-level points and caveats: Compared with baseline intratumoral T cells, expanded TIL cultures were more clonal and less diverse (approximately 6% vs 31%).

Points on this clone: What it binds is unknown.

The sequence derives from a person aged 25 to 79 with non-small cell lung cancer. The chain combines TRBV6-5 with TRBJ1-2, with D maybe TRBD1 (6 bases). The sample was tumor tissue, taken at baseline. For the CDR3, the DNA is TGTGCCAGCAGGACGACAGGATCTAACTATGGCTACACCTTC. It translates to CASRTTGSNYGYTF.